This is a list of T cell receptor beta chains from one sample in a study of cytomegalovirus exposure and HLA in healthy donors. Produced via immunoSEQ multiplex PCR; TCRdb's table is partial and in-frame only. This repertoire shows over 100,000 clones, around 76% found once; its top ten account for about 12%. Sequenced input: PBMCs. The origin of the receptors is a woman in her 40s in good health and CMV-seropositive. The CDR3 runs from the conserved cysteine through the conserved F or W. Each record gives: CDR3 protein, V gene, J gene.

CDR3aa: CASTGRGSGNTIYF; v_gene: TRBV28; j_gene: TRBJ1-3
CDR3aa: CASSHDRGTEAFF; v_gene: TRBV27; j_gene: TRBJ1-1
CDR3aa: CSVGGASYEQYF; v_gene: TRBV7-9; j_gene: TRBJ2-7
CDR3aa: CASSLQGTVNEKLFF; v_gene: TRBV5-1; j_gene: TRBJ1-4
CDR3aa: CASSVWSSGANVLTF; v_gene: TRBV5-6; j_gene: TRBJ2-6
CDR3aa: CASSLDSRSTDTQYF; v_gene: TRBV5-4; j_gene: TRBJ2-3
CDR3aa: CASSGSSYNEQFF; v_gene: TRBV6-1; j_gene: TRBJ2-1
CDR3aa: CASSLGTDSNQPQHF; v_gene: TRBV5-1; j_gene: TRBJ1-5
CDR3aa: CASSSGGTEAFF; v_gene: TRBV7-2; j_gene: TRBJ1-1
CDR3aa: CASSLRRAYYGYTF; v_gene: TRBV2; j_gene: TRBJ1-2
CDR3aa: CASRERLAGGRSYEQYF; v_gene: TRBV6-1; j_gene: TRBJ2-7
CDR3aa: CASSFFYEQYF; v_gene: TRBV5-1; j_gene: TRBJ2-7
CDR3aa: CASSTMTGETEAFF; v_gene: TRBV19; j_gene: TRBJ1-1
CDR3aa: CARRTTGQGVNTGELFF; v_gene: TRBV5-3; j_gene: TRBJ2-2
CDR3aa: CASSLERGGRSDTQYF; v_gene: TRBV7-9; j_gene: TRBJ2-3
CDR3aa: CASSPGGAQETQYF; v_gene: TRBV5-1; j_gene: TRBJ2-5
CDR3aa: CASSFPGTGPLTTWEQYF; v_gene: TRBV5-4; j_gene: TRBJ2-7
CDR3aa: CASSVEAGNYEQYF; v_gene: TRBV9; j_gene: TRBJ2-7
CDR3aa: CASRRPGQIYEQYF; v_gene: TRBV11-2; j_gene: TRBJ2-7
CDR3aa: CASSISLAGLPYEQYF; v_gene: TRBV19; j_gene: TRBJ2-7
CDR3aa: CASSGDSVGYTF; v_gene: TRBV2; j_gene: TRBJ1-2
CDR3aa: CASSPSGEGYTF; v_gene: TRBV18; j_gene: TRBJ1-2
CDR3aa: CASSLSPARETQYF; v_gene: TRBV7-8; j_gene: TRBJ2-5
CDR3aa: CASSSGAYGANVLTF; v_gene: TRBV11-3; j_gene: TRBJ2-6
CDR3aa: CSASRGSEAFF; v_gene: TRBV20-1; j_gene: TRBJ1-1
CDR3aa: CASSQVSQGRGYTF; v_gene: TRBV4-1; j_gene: TRBJ1-2
CDR3aa: CASSLTRPPATQYF; v_gene: TRBV2; j_gene: TRBJ2-5
CDR3aa: CASSLDPGGNTIYF; v_gene: TRBV11-2; j_gene: TRBJ1-3
CDR3aa: CASSLGTDSNQPQHF; v_gene: TRBV5-4; j_gene: TRBJ1-5
CDR3aa: CASSSGQGEDGYTF; v_gene: TRBV5-1; j_gene: TRBJ1-2
CDR3aa: CASSPSGGPTYEQYF; v_gene: TRBV5-1; j_gene: TRBJ2-7
CDR3aa: CASRPGSIEPQHF; v_gene: TRBV28; j_gene: TRBJ1-5
CDR3aa: CARSSRDRDSYEQYF; v_gene: TRBV5-3; j_gene: TRBJ2-7
CDR3aa: CASSVAGEKLFF; v_gene: TRBV19; j_gene: TRBJ1-4
CDR3aa: CASSLNSGGPHNEQFF; v_gene: TRBV7-8; j_gene: TRBJ2-1
CDR3aa: CASSLGNLQSYEQYF; v_gene: TRBV7-9; j_gene: TRBJ2-7
CDR3aa: CASSLQNTEAFF; v_gene: TRBV5-4; j_gene: TRBJ1-1
CDR3aa: CASSGGRKGQPQHF; v_gene: TRBV6-5; j_gene: TRBJ1-5
CDR3aa: CASSNRQGNTEAFF; v_gene: TRBV7-8; j_gene: TRBJ1-1
CDR3aa: CAWGRGYQETQYF; v_gene: TRBV30; j_gene: TRBJ2-5
CDR3aa: CASSPEASPIGYTF; v_gene: TRBV7-9; j_gene: TRBJ1-2
CDR3aa: CASGTARRSLNTEAFF; v_gene: TRBV12-5; j_gene: TRBJ1-1
CDR3aa: CASSRGEETQYF; v_gene: TRBV18; j_gene: TRBJ2-5
CDR3aa: CARRTGGPGNTIYF; v_gene: TRBV2; j_gene: TRBJ1-3
CDR3aa: CSSSFAGGSSYEQYF; v_gene: TRBV7-9; j_gene: TRBJ2-7
CDR3aa: CASIGTNNYGYTF; v_gene: TRBV6-5; j_gene: TRBJ1-2
CDR3aa: CASSLMEAGDYGYTF; v_gene: TRBV5-1; j_gene: TRBJ1-2
CDR3aa: CASTTVTRGREKLFF; v_gene: TRBV19; j_gene: TRBJ1-4
CDR3aa: CASSDTDRGTPTHF; v_gene: TRBV6-4; j_gene: TRBJ1-5
CDR3aa: CASSEGSAGVAYNSPLHF; v_gene: TRBV2; j_gene: TRBJ1-6
CDR3aa: CASSESRGETDTQYF; v_gene: TRBV10-1; j_gene: TRBJ2-3
CDR3aa: CASGRRDREGEAFF; v_gene: TRBV12-5; j_gene: TRBJ1-1
CDR3aa: CASSPPWERRNTEAFF; v_gene: TRBV7-9; j_gene: TRBJ1-1
CDR3aa: CASSFTGTGSDTQYF; v_gene: TRBV5-4; j_gene: TRBJ2-3
CDR3aa: CASSTSPDRREAFF; v_gene: TRBV18; j_gene: TRBJ1-1
CDR3aa: CASSGAVRGSEKLFF; v_gene: TRBV6-1; j_gene: TRBJ1-4
CDR3aa: CASSLSPRRSGANVLTF; v_gene: TRBV5-4; j_gene: TRBJ2-6